A single T cell receptor beta chain is shown here with its context. Antigen: not known. Looked up from germline, CDR1 is MGHRA and CDR2 is YSYEKL. Trimming pared 0 bases from V and 5 bases from J, leaving 14 bases between. The CDR3 has 15 residues. The PCR employed 60 Vbeta primers together with 13 Jbeta primers. The table came from immunoSEQ multiplex PCR; TCRdb's copy has only in-frame clones and leaves some out. The sample gives 110,000 to 150,000 clones, 80% of which show up once; 1.2% is in the top ten. The data are from a study of cytomegalovirus exposure and HLA in healthy donors. Overall study results and limits: In terms of immune exposure information, only CMV serostatus was available. Judged likely to be a sequencing artifact was a cluster of highly shared sequence variants.

This chain uses TRBV4-1 with TRBJ2-7; tentatively, D is TRBD2 (6 bases). Sequenced sample: PBMCs. The TCR sequence derives from a female donor in good health and CMV-seronegative. The CDR3 DNA reads as TGCGCCAGCAGCCAAGATAGAACTAGCTCAGACGAGCAGTACTTC. This translates into CASSQDRTSSDEQYF.